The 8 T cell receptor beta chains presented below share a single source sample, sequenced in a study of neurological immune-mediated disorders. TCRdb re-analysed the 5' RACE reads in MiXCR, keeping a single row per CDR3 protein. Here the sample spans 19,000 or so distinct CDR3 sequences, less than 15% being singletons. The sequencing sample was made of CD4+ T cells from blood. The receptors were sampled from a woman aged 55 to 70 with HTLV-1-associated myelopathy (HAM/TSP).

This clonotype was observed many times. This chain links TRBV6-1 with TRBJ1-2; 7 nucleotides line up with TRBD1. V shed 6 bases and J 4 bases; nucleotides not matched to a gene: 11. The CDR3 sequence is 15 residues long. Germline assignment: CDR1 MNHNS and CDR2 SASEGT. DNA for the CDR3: TGTGCCAGCAGGCCCGGACAGGCGTCCCTCTATGGCTACACCTTC. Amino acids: CASRPGQASLYGYTF.

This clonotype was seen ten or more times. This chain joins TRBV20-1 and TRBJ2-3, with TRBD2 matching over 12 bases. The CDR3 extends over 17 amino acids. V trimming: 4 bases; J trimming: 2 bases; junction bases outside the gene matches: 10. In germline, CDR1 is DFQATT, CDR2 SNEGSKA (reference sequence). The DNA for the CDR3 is TGCAGTGCTAATGGCGTACTAGCGGGGGGATCCACAGATACGCAGTATTTT. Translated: CSANGVLAGGSTDTQYF.

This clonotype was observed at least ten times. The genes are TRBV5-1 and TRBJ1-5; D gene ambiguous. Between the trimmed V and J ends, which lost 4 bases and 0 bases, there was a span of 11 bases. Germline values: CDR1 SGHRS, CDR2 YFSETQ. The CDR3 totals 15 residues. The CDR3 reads CASSEDPGSNQPQHF. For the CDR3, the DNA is TGCGCCAGCAGCGAGGACCCCGGTAGCAATCAGCCCCAGCATTTT.

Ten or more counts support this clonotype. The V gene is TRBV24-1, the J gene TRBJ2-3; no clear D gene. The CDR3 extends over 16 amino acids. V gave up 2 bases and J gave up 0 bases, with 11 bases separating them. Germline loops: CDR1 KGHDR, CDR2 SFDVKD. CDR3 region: CATSDSVKTSTDTQYF. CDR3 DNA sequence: TGTGCCACCAGTGATTCAGTGAAAACCAGCACAGATACGCAGTATTTT.

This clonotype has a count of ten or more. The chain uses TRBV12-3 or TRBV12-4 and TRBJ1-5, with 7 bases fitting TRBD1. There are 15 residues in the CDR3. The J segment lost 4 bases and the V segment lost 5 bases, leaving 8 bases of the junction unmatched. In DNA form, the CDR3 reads TGTGCCAGCAGTCCCGGACAGGAAAGGAATCAGCCCCAGCATTTT. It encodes CASSPGQERNQPQHF.

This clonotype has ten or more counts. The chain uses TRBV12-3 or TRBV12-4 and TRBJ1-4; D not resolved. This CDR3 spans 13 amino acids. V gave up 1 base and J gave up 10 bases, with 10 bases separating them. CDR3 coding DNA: TGTGCCAGCAGTTTAGTTCTTTGGGGAAAACTGTTTTTT. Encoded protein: CASSLVLWGKLFF.

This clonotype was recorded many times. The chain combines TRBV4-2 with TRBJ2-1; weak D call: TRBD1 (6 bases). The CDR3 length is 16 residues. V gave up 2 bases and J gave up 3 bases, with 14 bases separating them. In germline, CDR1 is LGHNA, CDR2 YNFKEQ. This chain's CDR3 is CASSQRVLGGYNEQFF. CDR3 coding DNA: TGTGCCAGCAGCCAACGCGTGTTAGGGGGCTACAATGAGCAGTTCTTC.

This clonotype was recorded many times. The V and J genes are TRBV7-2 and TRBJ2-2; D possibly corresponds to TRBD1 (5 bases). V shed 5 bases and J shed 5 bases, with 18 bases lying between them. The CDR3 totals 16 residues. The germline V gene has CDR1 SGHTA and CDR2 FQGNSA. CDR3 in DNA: TGTGCCAGCAGCCCCGAGAGGCGGACAAATACCGGGGAGCTGTTTTTT. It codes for CASSPERRTNTGELFF.